These 21 T cell receptor beta chains were all obtained from the same sample, sequenced in a study of blood T cell repertoires in COVID-19. The method was immunoSEQ multiplex PCR; TCRdb's version includes in-frame clones alone and lacks a portion of them. The table lists 250,000 or so clones, approximately 89% of them singletons. Material for sequencing was peripheral blood. These receptors came from a man aged 35 to 55 with active or convalescent COVID-19.

The rearrangement uses TRBV18 and TRBJ2-1; D perhaps matches TRBD1 (6 bases). Trimming cost V 8 bases and J 2 bases, with 16 bases left between them. Looked up from germline, CDR1 is KGHSH and CDR2 is LQKENI. This CDR3 spans 15 amino acids. The CDR3 loop is CASRPAGTPYNEQFF. CDR3 coding DNA: TGTGCCAGCCGACCCGCAGGGACACCCTACAATGAGCAGTTCTTC.

This chain uses TRBV9 with TRBJ1-2; D ambiguous. The CDR3 is 14 amino acids. The V gene lost 3 bases and the J gene lost 2 bases, with 11 bases spanning the gap. Germline V lookup: CDR1 SGDLS, CDR2 YYNGEE. This chain's CDR3 is CASSGSTGNYGYTF. The CDR3 DNA reads TGTGCCAGCAGCGGATCTACCGGGAACTATGGCTACACCTTC.

The chain uses TRBV27 and TRBJ2-7, with TRBD1 identical over 8 bases. Germline values: CDR1 MNHEY, CDR2 SMNVEV (reference sequence). This CDR3 has 15 amino acids. Trimming cost V 5 bases and J 0 bases; bases outside gene matches: 6. CDR3 coding DNA: TGTGCCAGCAGTGATCTGGACAGGGCCTCCTACGAGCAGTACTTC. It yields the protein CASSDLDRASYEQYF.

This clone came up once. The chain combines TRBV3-1 (or the pseudogene TRBV3-2) with TRBJ2-7; the match to TRBD2 covers 8 bases. The CDR3 sequence is 14 residues long. From germline, CDR1 is LGHDT and CDR2 YNNKEL (reference sequence). Trimming cost V 4 bases and J 6 bases; bases outside gene matches: 8. The CDR3 nucleotides are TGTGCCAGCAGCCCTCGGACTAGCTTGGGCGAGCAGTACTTC. Encoded protein: CASSPRTSLGEQYF.

This chain links TRBV5-1 with TRBJ2-3; D ambiguous. The CDR3 runs to 14 residues. The V gene lost 0 bases and the J gene lost 6 bases, with 11 bases spanning the gap. The germline V gene has CDR1 SGHRS and CDR2 YFSETQ. As DNA, the CDR3 is TGCGCCAGCAGCTTGGCAAGAGTCTTGGATACGCAGTATTTT. Translated, it gives CASSLARVLDTQYF.

The chain combines TRBV5-8 with TRBJ2-7, with a possible D match to TRBD2 (7 bases). The CDR3 contains 13 residues. V lost 5 bases and J 2 bases, leaving 11 bases between the germline ends. Germline assignment: CDR1 SGHTS and CDR2 YDEGEE. The CDR3 sequence: CASSVRGPYEQYF. The CDR3 DNA reads as TGTGCCAGCAGTGTGCGGGGGCCCTACGAGCAGTACTTC.

The chain links TRBV4-2 to TRBJ1-1; D is ambiguous. Trimming removed 1 base at V and 2 bases at J, with 14 bases between. The length of the CDR3 is 16 residues. Per the germline V gene, CDR1 is LGHNA and CDR2 is YNFKEQ. The CDR3 region has the DNA TGTGCCAGCAGCCAAGTAGCTCGACTCCAAAACACTGAAGCTTTCTTT. This encodes CASSQVARLQNTEAFF.

The J gene is TRBJ1-4, the V gene TRBV2, with 9 bases aligning to TRBD1. The CDR3 is 19 residues long. From germline, CDR1 is SNHLY and CDR2 FYNNEI. V lost 5 bases, J lost 3 bases, and 16 bases stayed unmatched. This CDR3 reads CASSFLTRTGELANEKLFF. The CDR3 DNA sequence: TGTGCCAGCAGTTTCCTGACCCGGACAGGGGAGTTAGCTAATGAAAAACTGTTTTTT.

This chain connects TRBV2 to TRBJ2-7; the match to TRBD2 covers 9 bases. There are 16 residues in the CDR3. Germline V gene data show CDR1 as SNHLY and CDR2 as FYNNEI. The ends lost 0 bases at V and 2 bases at J; junction bases unmatched: 5. As DNA, the CDR3 is TGTGCCAGCAGTGAAGCGCGGGGGGGTGGTACCTACGAGCAGTACTTC. Translating it yields CASSEARGGGTYEQYF.

The V and J genes are TRBV5-6 and TRBJ1-2; D is perhaps TRBD1 (6 bases). The length of the CDR3 is 14 residues. The V end was cut by 0 bases, the J end by 7 bases, with 13 bases between. Germline-derived CDR1 and CDR2 are SGHDT and YYEEEE. Here the CDR3 reads CASSLGRGEFGYTF. CDR3 DNA sequence: TGTGCCAGCAGCTTGGGCAGGGGAGAGTTTGGCTACACCTTC.

This chain connects TRBV2 to TRBJ2-5, with TRBD1 matching 9 bases. This CDR3 has 15 amino acids. With 6 bases clipped from V and 4 bases from J, the junction kept 9 bases outside the gene matches. Germline values: CDR1 SNHLY, CDR2 FYNNEI. As DNA, the CDR3 is TGTGCCAGCAGGAGGGACAGGGCCGTGGGAGAGACCCAGTACTTC. Its protein is CASRRDRAVGETQYF. Based on the CDR3 plus reference TRBV2 and TRBJ2-5, the full variable domain is EPEVTQTPSHQVTQMGQEVILRCVPISNHLYFYWYRQILGQKVEFLVSFYNNEISEKSEIFDDQFSVERPDGSNFTLKIRSTKLEDSAMYFCASRRDRAVGETQYFGPGTRLLVL.

This clone was observed once. The CDR3 reads CASSEAASYNEQFF. CDR3 bases: TGTGCCAGCAGTGAAGCGGCCTCCTACAATGAGCAGTTCTTC. V gene TRBV2 combines with J gene TRBJ2-1; D not resolved. Trimming removed 0 bases from V and 0 bases from J, with 3 bases in between. This CDR3 is 14 amino acids long. CDR1 SNHLY and CDR2 FYNNEI come from the germline V gene. Using reference TRBV2 and TRBJ2-1 for the parts outside the CDR3, the full variable domain is EPEVTQTPSHQVTQMGQEVILRCVPISNHLYFYWYRQILGQKVEFLVSFYNNEISEKSEIFDDQFSVERPDGSNFTLKIRSTKLEDSAMYFCASSEAASYNEQFFGPGTRLTVL.

The chain couples TRBV5-4 to TRBJ2-3, with 11 bases identical to TRBD2. CDR1 and CDR2 from the germline V gene are SGHNT and YYREEE (reference sequence). V lost 0 bases to trimming and J lost 6 bases; unmatched junction nucleotides: 3. The CDR3 runs 15 residues. CDR3 residues: CASSLGLAGMDTQYF. The CDR3 DNA reads as TGTGCCAGCAGCTTGGGACTAGCGGGAATGGATACGCAGTATTTT.

J is TRBJ1-2 and V is TRBV7-2; tentative D call: TRBD1 (6 bases). From germline, CDR1 is SGHTA and CDR2 FQGNSA. The CDR3 spans 15 residues. Trimming stripped 5 bases from V and 0 bases from J, with 13 bases between. The CDR3 protein is CASSLRQAANYGYTF. The CDR3 DNA reads as TGTGCCAGCAGCCTCCGACAGGCGGCTAACTATGGCTACACCTTC.

The chain is built from TRBV11-2 and TRBJ2-2; 7 bases agree with TRBD2. The J segment lost 4 bases and the V segment lost 2 bases, leaving 1 base of the junction unmatched. This CDR3 is built from 14 residues. CDR1 is SGHAT, CDR2 FQNNGV, per germline. CDR3 amino acids: CASSLTGGTGELFF. The CDR3 DNA sequence: TGTGCCAGCAGCTTAACGGGAGGCACCGGGGAGCTGTTTTTT.

This clone occurred once. This chain links TRBV7-8 with TRBJ1-4; 9 nucleotides agree with TRBD1. V dropped 5 bases and J dropped 8; count of bases not matched to a gene: 6. The germline CDR1 and CDR2 sequences are SGHVS and FQNEAQ. This CDR3 region has 14 residues. The CDR3 loop reads CASSPGQGGEKLFF. For the CDR3, the DNA is TGTGCCAGCAGCCCGGGACAGGGAGGGGAAAAACTGTTTTTT.

A single count supports this clone. The CDR3 loop is CAILVVAADTQYF. The DNA of the CDR3 is TGTGCCATCCTCGTGGTAGCAGCAGATACGCAGTATTTT. This chain links TRBV10-3 with TRBJ2-3, with D hard to call. The CDR3 contains 13 residues. Germline assignment: CDR1 ENHRY and CDR2 SYGVKD. The V gene lost 8 bases and the J gene lost 4 bases, with 13 bases spanning the gap.

The CDR3 nucleotides are TGTGCCAGCAGCCTACGGACTCCAAATGAGCAGTTCTTC. Protein: CASSLRTPNEQFF. The chain is built from TRBV3-1 (or the pseudogene TRBV3-2) and TRBJ2-1, with D tentatively TRBD2 (5 bases). Trimming removed 4 bases at V and 7 bases at J, with 11 bases between. Per germline, CDR1 LGHDT and CDR2 YNNKEL (reference sequence). The CDR3 has 13 residues.

This clone showed up just a few times. The chain has TRBV28 and TRBJ1-1, with D hard to call. Deletions cut 4 bases from V and 1 base from J, with 13 bases between. Looked up from germline, CDR1 is MDHEN and CDR2 is SYDVKM. The length of the CDR3 is 15 residues. The DNA of the CDR3 is TGTGCCAGCAGTTCACCCCACCAGGAGAACACTGAAGCTTTCTTT. Protein sequence: CASSSPHQENTEAFF.

J is TRBJ2-6 and V is TRBV18; no firm D call. The CDR3 covers 15 residues. The ends were cut back, 2 bases at V and 0 bases at J, with 5 bases in the middle. Germline V gene lookup returns CDR1 KGHSH and CDR2 LQKENI. The CDR3 DNA reads as TGTGCCAGCTCACCAACGGTCTCTGGGGCCAACGTCCTGACTTTC. This codes for CASSPTVSGANVLTF.

V and J are TRBV5-6 and TRBJ2-7, with D possibly TRBD1 on 5 matching bases. The CDR3 is 12 amino acids. In germline, CDR1 is SGHDT, CDR2 YYEEEE. The ends were cut back, 4 bases at V and 2 bases at J, with 7 bases in the middle. CDR3 DNA sequence: TGTGCCAGCAGCGACAGCGCCTACGAGCAGTACTTC. It translates to CASSDSAYEQYF.